A single sample is the source of the 8 T cell receptor beta chains below, sequenced in a study of identifying expanded T cells in peripheral blood. This table comes from immunoSEQ multiplex PCR, and its TCRdb copy is limited to in-frame clones, with some not included. The sample gives 100,000 to 150,000 clones, 84% of which show up once; more than 2.5% is in the top ten. The sample was blood. The receptors originated from a person between 18 and 75 years old in good health.

The chain uses TRBV11-2 and TRBJ1-4, with 7 nucleotides matching TRBD1. The germline gives CDR1 SGHAT, CDR2 FQNNGV. The CDR3 is 15 residues long. V dropped 5 bases and J dropped 2; count of bases not matched to a gene: 5. The DNA of the CDR3 is TGTGCCAGCAGCCTAAACAGGGGCACTAATGAAAAACTGTTTTTT. Protein product: CASSLNRGTNEKLFF.

This clone came up once. The chain uses TRBV5-1 and TRBJ1-1; D may be TRBD1 (6 bases). Germline V gives CDR1 SGHRS, CDR2 YFSETQ. CDR3 length: 14 amino acids. Trimming removed 0 bases at V and 5 bases at J, with 11 bases between. CDR3 coding DNA: TGCGCCAGCAGCTTGGCCGGGACAATGACTGAAGCTTTCTTT. Translating it yields CASSLAGTMTEAFF. The complete variable domain, with remaining parts taken from reference TRBV5-1 and TRBJ1-1, reads KAGVTQTPRYLIKTRGQQVTLSCSPISGHRSVSWYQQTPGQGLQFLFEYFSETQRNKGNFPGRFSGRQFSNSRSEMNVSTLELGDSALYLCASSLAGTMTEAFFGQGTRLTVV.

V gene TRBV6-6 combines with J gene TRBJ1-2, with D tentatively TRBD1 (5 bases). This CDR3 is built from 14 residues. The germline gives CDR1 MNHNY, CDR2 SVGAGI (reference sequence). The V gene lost 6 bases and the J gene lost 5 bases, with 16 bases spanning the gap. CDR3: CASSTRQIVYGYTF. The DNA of the CDR3 is TGTGCCAGCAGCACCCGACAGATAGTATATGGCTACACCTTC.

The chain recombines TRBV14 with TRBJ1-1; D possibly corresponds to TRBD1 (5 bases). The CDR3 extends over 14 amino acids. The germline V and J ends were trimmed by 3 bases and 0 bases, with 8 bases remaining between them. The germline V gene encodes CDR1 SGHDN and CDR2 FVKESK. The CDR3 DNA is TGTGCCAGCAGCCAGGGACCGATGAACACTGAAGCTTTCTTT. It specifies CASSQGPMNTEAFF.

CDR3 in amino acids: CASREGDPNTEAFF. The CDR3 DNA is TGTGCCAGCAGGGAGGGCGACCCGAACACTGAAGCTTTCTTT. The chain uses TRBV9 and TRBJ1-1; D remains ambiguous. Trimming pared 5 bases from V and 1 base from J, leaving 12 bases between. Germline V lookup: CDR1 SGDLS, CDR2 YYNGEE. This CDR3 is built from 14 residues. The complete variable domain, with remaining parts taken from reference TRBV9 and TRBJ1-1, reads DSGVTQTPKHLITATGQRVTLRCSPRSGDLSVYWYQQSLDQGLQFLIQYYNGEERAKGNILERFSAQQFPDLHSELNLSSLELGDSALYFCASREGDPNTEAFFGQGTRLTVV.

This chain links TRBV6-6 with TRBJ2-3; 7 bases agree with TRBD2. The CDR3 is 15 residues long. J lost 5 bases, V lost 6 bases, and 11 bases had no gene match. Germline V lookup: CDR1 MNHNY, CDR2 SVGAGI (reference sequence). The CDR3, as DNA: TGTGCCAGCAGACCCAGCGGGGTTGGTAAAGATACGCAGTATTTT. The encoded protein is CASRPSGVGKDTQYF.

The rearrangement joins TRBV6-4 to TRBJ1-1; a weak D match, TRBD1 (5 bases). The CDR3 sequence is 14 residues long. The V end lost 6 bases, the J end lost 5 bases, and 16 bases lay between the germline ends. The germline V gene has CDR1 MRHNA and CDR2 SNTAGT. In nucleotides, the CDR3 is TGTGCCAGCAGGGACACCTCGAAGGGGACTGAAGCTTTCTTT. Translation: CASRDTSKGTEAFF.

The CDR3 coding sequence is TGTGCCTGGAGTGTATTATCTCTCCAAAATTCACCCCTCCACTTT. It specifies CAWSVLSLQNSPLHF. The chain links TRBV30 to TRBJ1-6; no clear D gene. With 0 bases removed from V and 7 bases from J, the gap between germline ends came to 13 bases. The CDR3 is 15 amino acids. Germline V lookup: CDR1 GTSNPN, CDR2 SVGIG (reference sequence).